The 28 T cell receptor beta chains given below trace back to one sample, sequenced in a study of vaccination effects on CD4 cells after COVID-19. No antigen is known for these receptors. Once cultured for roughly nine days, the cells underwent separation to obtain CD4+ T cells. This individual tested PCR-positive for SARS-CoV-2 infection between March and December 2020. Participants each got two BNT162b2 or mRNA-1273 vaccine doses. Sequencing was performed with immunoSEQ multiplex PCR; in TCRdb, only in-frame clones are kept and a portion is missing. The sample consists of tens of thousands of clones, 76% of them appearing once. Here the sequenced sample was CD4+ T cells from PBMCs cultured without peptide, taken after COVID-19 vaccination. The receptors originated from a human donor who had a prior SARS-CoV-2 infection.

V gene TRBV30 combines with J gene TRBJ1-1; the D is unclear. Germline loops: CDR1 GTSNPN, CDR2 SVGIG (reference sequence). V was cut by 8 bases and J by 0 bases, with 28 bases left in between. The CDR3 has 18 amino acids. CDR3 protein: CARPPPGPPSNLNTEAFF. CDR3 nucleotides: TGTGCCCGACCACCACCCGGGCCACCCTCTAACTTGAACACTGAAGCTTTCTTT.

J is TRBJ1-1 and V is TRBV18; D unresolved. Germline V gives CDR1 KGHSH, CDR2 LQKENI. The germline V and J ends were trimmed by 6 bases and 0 bases, with 5 bases remaining between them. The CDR3 sequence is 12 residues long. This CDR3 reads CASSLLNTEAFF. CDR3 nucleotide sequence: TGTGCCAGCTCTCTACTGAACACTGAAGCTTTCTTT.

This clone was seen only once. The chain carries TRBV13 and TRBJ2-3; D assignment may be TRBD1 or TRBD2 (6 bases each). Germline lookup yields CDR1 PRHDT and CDR2 FYEKMQ (reference sequence). Trimming removed 0 bases at V and 4 bases at J, with 17 bases between. CDR3 length equals 17 residues. The CDR3 sequence is CASSLGRGRLKSDTQYF. CDR3 bases: TGTGCCAGCAGCTTAGGCCGGGGGCGCCTTAAATCAGATACGCAGTATTTT.

The V gene is TRBV18, the J gene TRBJ2-7, with a tentative D call TRBD1 (6 bases). Per the germline V gene, CDR1 is KGHSH and CDR2 is LQKENI. Trimming left V 3 bases short and J 2 bases short, with 14 bases between. CDR3 length equals 15 residues. The CDR3: CASSPGGTGTYEQYF. As DNA, the CDR3 is TGTGCCAGCTCACCCGGCGGTACAGGGACCTACGAGCAGTACTTC.

CDR3 loop: CATGPGLRNQPQHF. The CDR3 DNA is TGTGCCACTGGTCCGGGGCTCCGTAATCAGCCCCAGCATTTT. This chain connects TRBV6-5 to TRBJ1-5; possibly TRBD1 for D (5 bases). The CDR3 is 14 amino acids. The V and J ends lost 10 bases and 4 bases respectively, with 17 bases between them. From germline, CDR1 is MNHEY and CDR2 SVGAGI.

The chain uses TRBV18 and TRBJ1-2; 7 nucleotides align to TRBD1. Trimming at V came to 5 bases and at J to 4 bases, leaving 7 bases not matched to a gene. Germline CDR1 reads KGHSH; CDR2 reads LQKENI. The CDR3 extends over 14 amino acids. The CDR3 loop is CASSSTTGPYGYTF. CDR3 nucleotide sequence: TGTGCCAGCTCATCAACGACAGGGCCCTATGGCTACACCTTC. The whole variable domain, remainder taken from reference TRBV18 and TRBJ1-2, is NAGVMQNPRHLVRRRGQEARLRCSPMKGHSHVYWYRQLPEEGLKFMVYLQKENIIDESGMPKERFSAEFPKEGPSILRIQQVVRGDSAAYFCASSSTTGPYGYTFGSGTRLTVV.

The chain has TRBV7-2 and TRBJ1-3; 7 nucleotides align to TRBD1. Germline V gene data show CDR1 as SGHTA and CDR2 as FQGNSA. After removal of 5 bases from V and 7 bases from J, the junction contained 2 bases not matched to a gene. The CDR3 runs 12 residues. This CDR3 reads CASSMTGNTIYF. In DNA form, the CDR3 reads TGTGCCAGCAGCATGACAGGGAACACCATATATTTT.

V and J are TRBV5-4 and TRBJ2-6; 9 positions match TRBD1. V trimming: 4 bases; J trimming: 3 bases; junction bases outside the gene matches: 5. The CDR3 length is 16 residues. The germline gives CDR1 SGHNT, CDR2 YYREEE (reference sequence). The CDR3: CASSPGQGYGANVLTF. The DNA for the CDR3 is TGTGCCAGCAGCCCGGGACAGGGTTATGGGGCCAACGTCCTGACTTTC.

This chain links TRBV20-1 with TRBJ2-3; D is perhaps TRBD1 (5 bases). This CDR3 contains 12 residues. V lost 3 bases to trimming and J lost 5 bases, with 9 bases between them. In germline, CDR1 is DFQATT, CDR2 SNEGSKA (reference sequence). The DNA of the CDR3 is TGCAGTGCTAGTAGGGGCCGAGATACGCAGTATTTT. Translated, it gives CSASRGRDTQYF.

The rearrangement uses TRBV3-1 (or the pseudogene TRBV3-2) and TRBJ2-5, with D unclear. Germline V gene sequence: CDR1 LGHDT, CDR2 YNNKEL (reference sequence). Deletions cut 0 bases from V and 2 bases from J, with 7 bases between. This CDR3 spans 14 amino acids. The DNA of the CDR3 is TGTGCCAGCAGCCAAGACCTAGGTCAAGAGACCCAGTACTTC. Translation gives CASSQDLGQETQYF.

The J gene is TRBJ1-2, the V gene TRBV30, with TRBD1 matching 7 bases. Germline loops: CDR1 GTSNPN, CDR2 SVGIG (reference sequence). The CDR3 loop spans 15 amino acids. Trimming cost V 0 bases and J 3 bases; bases outside gene matches: 7. The CDR3: CAWSVGDSRYYGYTF. In DNA form, the CDR3 reads TGTGCCTGGAGTGTGGGGGACAGTCGATACTATGGCTACACCTTC.

The chain couples TRBV7-2 to TRBJ2-1; TRBD2 is a possible D gene (6 bases). V lost 1 base and J 7 bases, leaving 17 bases between the germline ends. Looked up from germline, CDR1 is SGHTA and CDR2 is FQGNSA. The CDR3 spans 16 residues. CDR3 nucleotides: TGTGCCAGCAGCTTAGTCCCAGTTCGGGGACTGAATGAGCAGTTCTTC. Encoded protein: CASSLVPVRGLNEQFF.

This chain connects TRBV7-9 to TRBJ1-1, with D maybe TRBD1 (5 bases). The CDR3 spans 15 residues. Trimming shortened V by 3 bases and J by 0 bases, and 11 bases separated the two germline ends. Germline CDR1 is SEHNR and CDR2 is FQNEAQ (reference sequence). The CDR3 here is CASSLGQLMNTEAFF. The CDR3 region has the DNA TGTGCCAGCAGCTTGGGGCAGTTGATGAACACTGAAGCTTTCTTT. Complete variable domain (other parts from reference TRBV7-9 and TRBJ1-1): DTGVSQNPRHKITKRGQNVTFRCDPISEHNRLYWYRQTLGQGPEFLTYFQNEAQLEKSRLLSDRFSAERPKGSFSTLEIQRTEQGDSAMYLCASSLGQLMNTEAFFGQGTRLTVV.

This chain joins TRBV7-2 and TRBJ2-1, with unresolved D. The CDR3 extends over 13 amino acids. Germline V gene lookup returns CDR1 SGHTA and CDR2 FQGNSA. V was shortened by 1 base and J by 3 bases, with 4 bases between the two germline ends. The CDR3 region is CASSLGLYNEQFF. DNA of the CDR3: TGTGCCAGCAGCTTAGGCCTCTACAATGAGCAGTTCTTC.

The CDR3 here is CASRQYRETGELFF. The CDR3 DNA sequence: TGTGCCAGCAGGCAATACAGGGAAACCGGGGAGCTGTTTTTT. The V and J genes are TRBV3-1 (or the pseudogene TRBV3-2) and TRBJ2-2; a possible D gene is TRBD1 (6 bases). The CDR3 consists of 14 residues. The V end was cut by 6 bases, the J end by 5 bases, with 13 bases between. The germline gives CDR1 LGHDT, CDR2 YNNKEL (reference sequence).

This clone was detected only a few times. The J gene is TRBJ2-1, the V gene TRBV27; maybe TRBD2 (6 bases). This CDR3 is built from 12 residues. The V gene's germline CDR1 is MNHEY and CDR2 SMNVEV (reference sequence). V dropped 7 bases and J dropped 15 bases, with 19 bases sitting between them. The CDR3 coding sequence is TGTGCCAGCAAAGGGGCTAGCGACTATTTGTTCTTC. Amino acid sequence: CASKGASDYLFF.

V gene TRBV2 combines with J gene TRBJ1-5, with 9 bases matching TRBD1. This CDR3 contains 16 residues. With 7 bases clipped from V and 4 bases from J, the junction kept 11 bases outside the gene matches. CDR1 and CDR2 (germline): SNHLY, FYNNEI. The CDR3 sequence is CASNGLNRGLNQPQHF. For the CDR3, the DNA is TGTGCCAGCAACGGCCTAAACAGGGGGCTTAATCAGCCCCAGCATTTT.

V is TRBV7-3 and J is TRBJ2-3; D remains ambiguous. The CDR3 is 13 amino acids. V lost 6 bases and J 2 bases, leaving 9 bases between the germline ends. CDR1 and CDR2 (germline): SGHTA, FQGTGA. This CDR3 reads CASSFRPTDTQYF. CDR3 in DNA: TGTGCCAGCAGTTTCAGGCCCACAGATACGCAGTATTTT.

This chain connects TRBV5-1 to TRBJ2-7; 9 bases map to TRBD1. The V gene's germline CDR1 is SGHRS and CDR2 YFSETQ. The CDR3 totals 15 residues. J lost 2 bases, V lost 3 bases, and 6 bases had no gene match. Written as DNA, the CDR3 is TGCGCCAGCAGCTCGGGGACAGGGTGGGCCTACGAGCAGTACTTC. Translated, it gives CASSSGTGWAYEQYF. Full variable domain (outside the CDR3, taken from reference TRBV5-1 and TRBJ2-7): KAGVTQTPRYLIKTRGQQVTLSCSPISGHRSVSWYQQTPGQGLQFLFEYFSETQRNKGNFPGRFSGRQFSNSRSEMNVSTLELGDSALYLCASSSGTGWAYEQYFGPGTRLTVT.

In this sample, this clone turned up once. The chain employs TRBV2 and TRBJ2-7, with a tentative D call TRBD1 (5 bases). V shed 7 bases and J shed 6 bases, with 16 bases lying between them. CDR3 size: 13 residues. From germline, CDR1 is SNHLY and CDR2 FYNNEI. CDR3 nucleotide sequence: TGTGCCAGCACCAGGGATAACTCTCGCGAGCAGTACTTC. Translating it yields CASTRDNSREQYF.

The chain joins TRBV5-5 to TRBJ1-2; 8 bases align to TRBD1. The germline V gene encodes CDR1 SGHKS and CDR2 YYEKEE (reference sequence). The J segment lost 4 bases and the V segment lost 2 bases, leaving 13 bases of the junction unmatched. The CDR3 spans 17 residues. The CDR3 DNA follows: TGTGCCAGCAGCTTTGGGCAGGGGGCGCATACGACCTATGGCTACACCTTC. Encoded protein: CASSFGQGAHTTYGYTF.

The chain couples TRBV20-1 to TRBJ2-3; no definite D call. With 3 bases removed from V and 5 bases from J, the gap between germline ends came to 6 bases. Per the germline V gene, CDR1 is DFQATT and CDR2 is SNEGSKA (reference sequence). The CDR3 is made up of 11 amino acids. CDR3 region: CSARAGDTQYF. CDR3 DNA sequence: TGCAGTGCTAGGGCCGGAGATACGCAGTATTTT.

V usage is TRBV5-4 and J usage is TRBJ2-2, with a possible D match to TRBD2 (5 bases). V was pared by 5 bases and J by 5 bases, with 10 bases between. The CDR3 totals 13 residues. Per the germline V gene, CDR1 is SGHNT and CDR2 is YYREEE (reference sequence). Here the CDR3 reads CASSTRGTGELFF. Here the CDR3 DNA reads TGTGCCAGCAGTACCCGGGGTACCGGGGAGCTGTTTTTT.

In this sample, this clone is medium-sized (0.01 to 0.1%). CDR3: CASREMGSQNNEQFF. The CDR3 DNA follows: TGTGCCAGCAGGGAAATGGGTTCACAAAACAATGAGCAGTTCTTC. This rearrangement joins TRBV2 to TRBJ2-1; D not resolved. CDR1 and CDR2 from the germline V gene are SNHLY and FYNNEI. Trimming shortened V by 6 bases and J by 5 bases, and 17 bases separated the two germline ends. The CDR3 is made up of 15 amino acids.

Here the CDR3 reads CASSYIAGAPDTQYF. The CDR3 region has the DNA TGTGCCAGCAGCTACATAGCGGGAGCCCCAGATACGCAGTATTTT. The genes are TRBV7-2 and TRBJ2-3; 9 bases fit TRBD2. Germline assignment: CDR1 SGHTA and CDR2 FQGNSA. The CDR3 length is 15 residues. Trimming at V came to 4 bases and at J to 4 bases, leaving 6 bases not matched to a gene.

A remark on this clone: The junction departs from the called germline gene at one end, perhaps through a read error. The chain carries TRBV7-7 and TRBJ2-5, with 8 bases matching TRBD2. CDR1 and CDR2 (germline): SSHAT, FNYEAQ (reference sequence). This CDR3 is 13 amino acids long. The CDR3 protein is CASSSGGRETQYF. CDR3 nucleotides: TGTGCTAGCAGCTCGGGGGGGAGAGAGACCCAGTACTTC. Based on the CDR3 plus reference TRBV7-7 and TRBJ2-5, the full variable domain is GAGVSQSPRYKVTKRGQDVTLRCDPISSHATLYWYQQALGQGPEFLTYFNYEAQPDKSGLPSDRFSAERPEGSISTLTIQRTEQRDSAMYRCASSSGGRETQYFGPGTRLLVL.

This rearrangement joins TRBV3-1 (or the pseudogene TRBV3-2) to TRBJ2-1; 7 bases map to TRBD2. This CDR3 is 13 amino acids long. Germline CDR1 LGHDT, CDR2 YNNKEL (reference sequence). The V gene end was trimmed by 4 bases and the J gene end by 9 bases; junction bases not matched to a gene: 6. For the CDR3, the DNA is TGTGCCAGCAGCCGTTTGGGGGGGGGTGAGCAGTTCTTC. This sequence encodes CASSRLGGGEQFF.

This clone was observed a few times. The chain has TRBV18 and TRBJ2-3; 12 positions agree with TRBD2. Germline CDR1 reads KGHSH; CDR2 reads LQKENI. The CDR3 covers 16 residues. J lost 5 bases, V lost 6 bases, and 9 bases had no gene match. The CDR3 sequence is CASSGLAGGPGDTQYF. CDR3 DNA sequence: TGTGCCAGCTCGGGGCTAGCGGGGGGGCCTGGAGATACGCAGTATTTT.